The subject of this entry is one T cell receptor (beta chain). The antigen is not known. The CDR3 contains 15 residues. CDR1 is SEHNR, CDR2 FQNEAQ, per germline (reference sequence). Researchers reported sorting every CD8+ T cell subset in triplicate, under 350,000 cells per sort. By phenotype, naive CD8+ T cells were CD45RO-CCR7+CD27+CD95-. The data were taken from a study of CXCR3-negative and CXCR3-positive naive CD8 T cells. Study results and caveats: CXCR3-positive naive cells carried more hydrophobic TRB CDR3s than CXCR3-negative naive cells did. Both naive subsets, CXCR3-negative and CXCR3-positive, displayed similar TRBV-TRBJ usage, unlike memory cells.

UMI-labeled 5' RACE yielded the TRB cDNA libraries. Following a re-call of the 5' RACE reads, TCRdb has one entry per CDR3 protein and lacks DNA. Across approximately 120,000 distinct CDR3 sequences, the top ten clones capture approximately 0.4% of the sample. The chain carries TRBV7-9 and TRBJ2-1; TCRdb outputs TRBD2, but without DNA this stays unchecked. Sequencing was carried out using naive CXCR3+ CD8+ T cells from blood. Specified subset: CD45RO-CCR7+CD27+CD95- naive CD8+ T cells expressing CXCR3 (TNR3+). This TCR derives from a human donor in good health. Some clones in this sample may be carry-over from other donors' samples. The CDR3 reads CASSPTSGIRNEQFF.